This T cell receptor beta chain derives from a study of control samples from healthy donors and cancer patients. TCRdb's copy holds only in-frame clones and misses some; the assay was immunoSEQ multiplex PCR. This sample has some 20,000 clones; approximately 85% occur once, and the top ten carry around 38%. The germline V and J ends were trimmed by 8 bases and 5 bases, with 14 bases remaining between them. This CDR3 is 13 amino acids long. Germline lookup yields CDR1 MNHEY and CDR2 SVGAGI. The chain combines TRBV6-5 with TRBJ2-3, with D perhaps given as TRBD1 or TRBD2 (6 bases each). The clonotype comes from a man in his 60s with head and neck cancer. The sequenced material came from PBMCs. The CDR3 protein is CASLQGGGDTQYF. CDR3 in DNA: TGTGCCAGCTTACAGGGAGGTGGAGATACGCAGTATTTT.